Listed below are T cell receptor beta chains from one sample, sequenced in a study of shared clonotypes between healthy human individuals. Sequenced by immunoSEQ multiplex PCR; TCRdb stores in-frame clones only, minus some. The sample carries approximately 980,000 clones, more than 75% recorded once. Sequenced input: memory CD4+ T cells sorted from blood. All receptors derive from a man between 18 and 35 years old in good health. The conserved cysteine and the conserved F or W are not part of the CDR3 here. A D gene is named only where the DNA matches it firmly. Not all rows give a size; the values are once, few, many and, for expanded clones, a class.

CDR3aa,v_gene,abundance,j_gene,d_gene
ASSGRGPGTQY,TRBV2,once,TRBJ2-5,-
ASSVGGNQPQH,TRBV11-2,-,TRBJ1-5,-
ASSYGRYNEKLF,TRBV6-5,-,TRBJ1-4,-
ASSSQGRGTDTQY,TRBV6-5,many,TRBJ2-3,-
ASSYSRGYT,TRBV7-2,-,TRBJ1-2,TRBD1
ASSRQGNEKLF,TRBV11-2,few,TRBJ1-4,TRBD1
AWSVGHKNTEAF,TRBV30,-,TRBJ1-1,-
ASSLDLISTDTQY,TRBV7-2,many,TRBJ2-3,-
SAGDRGGEKLF,TRBV29-1,-,TRBJ1-4,-
ASRAGDSPLH,TRBV6-1,few,TRBJ1-6,-
ASRGQGARGYT,TRBV25-1,-,TRBJ1-2,TRBD1
ASSTRALGGYGYT,TRBV5-6,-,TRBJ1-2,-
ASSVEGRGAEAF,TRBV9,-,TRBJ1-1,TRBD1
ASSPGHYYEQY,TRBV18,once,TRBJ2-7,-
ASSPGVGTYNSPLH,TRBV19,-,TRBJ1-6,-
ATSRITGGGQPQH,TRBV15,-,TRBJ1-5,TRBD1
ASSETLQGNYGYT,TRBV2,few,TRBJ1-2,TRBD1